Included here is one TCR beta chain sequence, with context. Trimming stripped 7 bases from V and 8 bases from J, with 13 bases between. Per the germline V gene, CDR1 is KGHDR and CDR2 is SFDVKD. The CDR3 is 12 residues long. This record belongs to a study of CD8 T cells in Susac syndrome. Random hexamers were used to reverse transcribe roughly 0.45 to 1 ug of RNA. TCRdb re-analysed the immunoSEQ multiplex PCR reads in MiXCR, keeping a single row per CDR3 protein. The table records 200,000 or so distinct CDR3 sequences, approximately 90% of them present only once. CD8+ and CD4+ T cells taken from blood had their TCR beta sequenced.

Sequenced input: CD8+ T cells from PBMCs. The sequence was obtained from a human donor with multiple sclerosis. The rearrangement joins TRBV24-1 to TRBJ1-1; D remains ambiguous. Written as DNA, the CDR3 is TGTGCCACCAGGTCCCCCAGTGGGGAAGCTTTCTTT. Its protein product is CATRSPSGEAFF.